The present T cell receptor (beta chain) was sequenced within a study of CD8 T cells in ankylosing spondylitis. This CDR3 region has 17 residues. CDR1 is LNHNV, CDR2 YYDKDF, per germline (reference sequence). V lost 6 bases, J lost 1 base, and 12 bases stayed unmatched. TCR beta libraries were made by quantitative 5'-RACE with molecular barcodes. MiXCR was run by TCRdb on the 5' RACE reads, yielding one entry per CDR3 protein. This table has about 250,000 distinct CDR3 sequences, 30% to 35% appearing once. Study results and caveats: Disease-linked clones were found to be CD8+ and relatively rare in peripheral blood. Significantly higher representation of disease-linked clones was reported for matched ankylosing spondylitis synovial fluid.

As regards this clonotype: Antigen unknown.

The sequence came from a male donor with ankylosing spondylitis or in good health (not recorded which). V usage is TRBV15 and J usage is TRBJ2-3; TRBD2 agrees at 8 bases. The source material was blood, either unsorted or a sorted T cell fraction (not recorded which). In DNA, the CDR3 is TGTGCCACCAGTCCTCGGACTAGCCCCGGGGGCACAGATACGCAGTATTTT. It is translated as CATSPRTSPGGTDTQYF.